Shown below are 5 T cell receptor beta chains from a single sample sequenced in a study of blood T cells in healthy people across ages. Using a J-beta primer mix together with a sample-barcoded 5' primer, a second PCR was run for about 6 to 11 cycles. TCRdb re-called the 5' RACE reads through MiXCR, storing one row per CDR3 protein. Among approximately 2,000,000 distinct CDR3 sequences listed, about two fifths were seen once. The sequencing sample was made of blood. The source of these receptors is a human donor in good health.

This clonotype was detected a few times. One junction end does not reproduce the germline sequence, and a read error may be involved. V is TRBV9 and J is TRBJ2-1; D is uncertain. Germline loops: CDR1 SGDLS, CDR2 YYNGEE. The CDR3 is 16 residues long. CDR3 nucleotide sequence: TGTACCAGCAGCGTAGAGCCGGGTTTTCGTTTCTATGAGCAGTTCTTC. This codes for CTSSVEPGFRFYEQFF.

The CDR3, as DNA: TGTGCCAGCACCAGAAAGGGGACGTCGTCCTATGGCTACACCTTC. It is translated as CASTRKGTSSYGYTF. The chain employs TRBV3-1 and TRBJ1-2; possible D gene TRBD1, 5 bases. CDR1 LGHDT and CDR2 YNNKEL come from the germline V gene (reference sequence). Trimming removed 7 bases at V and 4 bases at J, with 19 bases between. CDR3 length: 15 residues. Looking up the rest from reference TRBV3-1 and TRBJ1-2 gives the full variable domain: DTAVSQTPKYLVTQMGNDKSIKCEQNLGHDTMYWYKQDSKKFLKIMFSYNNKELIINETVPNRFSPKSPDKAHLNLHINSLELGDSAVYFCASTRKGTSSYGYTFGSGTRLTVV.

This chain uses TRBV20-1 with TRBJ2-5; 7 bases are a match to TRBD2. Losses at the gene ends were 6 bases for V and 1 base for J; bases not matched to a gene: 14. CDR3 length equals 16 residues. Germline V gives CDR1 DFQATT, CDR2 SNEGSKA (reference sequence). DNA for the CDR3: TGCAGTGCCCAGATTCCTTCTCGCGGGGGCCAAGAGACCCAGTACTTC. Protein product: CSAQIPSRGGQETQYF.

CDR3 sequence reads: CSARDQRGGDEQFF. The CDR3 DNA sequence: TGCAGTGCTAGAGATCAGCGGGGGGGCGATGAGCAGTTCTTC. The chain combines TRBV20-1 with TRBJ2-1; 10 bases align to TRBD2. CDR3 size: 14 residues. CDR1 and CDR2 from the germline V gene are DFQATT and SNEGSKA (reference sequence). With V trimmed by 0 bases and J by 8 bases, 4 bases remained unmatched.

V gene TRBV11-2 combines with J gene TRBJ2-5, with 8 bases that match TRBD2. Trimming cost V 3 bases and J 2 bases; bases outside gene matches: 8. CDR3 length: 16 amino acids. The germline V gene encodes CDR1 SGHAT and CDR2 FQNNGV. The CDR3 DNA reads as TGTGCCAGCAGCTTGAAGAGCGCGGGGGGTCAAGAGACCCAGTACTTC. The encoded protein is CASSLKSAGGQETQYF. The full variable domain, in which reference TRBV11-2 and TRBJ2-5 provide the parts outside the CDR3, is EAGVAQSPRYKIIEKRQSVAFWCNPISGHATLYWYQQILGQGPKLLIQFQNNGVVDDSQLPKDRFSAERLKGVDSTLKIQPAKLEDSAVYLCASSLKSAGGQETQYFGPGTRLLVL.